Here is one T cell receptor (beta chain) with its context. The germline gives CDR1 SGHTA, CDR2 FQGNSA. Trimming left V 3 bases short and J 0 bases short, with 3 bases between. The CDR3 extends over 13 amino acids. This record belongs to a study of T cell responses to AZD1222 COVID-19 vaccine. The repertoire was sequenced with immunoSEQ multiplex PCR; TCRdb's copy has only in-frame clones and lacks some. The repertoire has 67,000 or so clones, 84% of them found once; the top ten carry 9.5% to 10%. V is TRBV7-2 and J is TRBJ1-3, with no clear D. Source: peripheral blood, taken on day 0 of AZD1222 vaccination. The sequence derives from an adult in good health. CDR3: CASSFNSGNTIYF. In DNA form, the CDR3 reads TGTGCCAGCAGCTTCAACTCTGGAAACACCATATATTTT.